The entry below gives a single TCR beta chain sequence along with its context. PCR primers comprised 60 Vbeta and 13 Jbeta primers. Sequencing was performed with immunoSEQ multiplex PCR; in TCRdb, only in-frame clones are kept and a portion is missing. This sample has 60,000 to 85,000 clones; over 70% occur once, and the top ten carry approximately 10%. Trimming took 6 bases from V and 1 from J, leaving 12 bases between them. Germline CDR1 is MNHEY and CDR2 is SVGAGI. The CDR3 sequence is 15 residues long. This sample was taken from a study of cytomegalovirus exposure and HLA in healthy donors. The genes are TRBV6-5 and TRBJ1-4; tentatively, D is TRBD1 (5 bases). Material: PBMCs. The origin of this receptor is a human donor in good health. CDR3 sequence: CASSPGFQTNEKLFF. CDR3 nucleotide sequence: TGTGCCAGCAGCCCAGGGTTTCAAACTAATGAAAAACTGTTTTTT.